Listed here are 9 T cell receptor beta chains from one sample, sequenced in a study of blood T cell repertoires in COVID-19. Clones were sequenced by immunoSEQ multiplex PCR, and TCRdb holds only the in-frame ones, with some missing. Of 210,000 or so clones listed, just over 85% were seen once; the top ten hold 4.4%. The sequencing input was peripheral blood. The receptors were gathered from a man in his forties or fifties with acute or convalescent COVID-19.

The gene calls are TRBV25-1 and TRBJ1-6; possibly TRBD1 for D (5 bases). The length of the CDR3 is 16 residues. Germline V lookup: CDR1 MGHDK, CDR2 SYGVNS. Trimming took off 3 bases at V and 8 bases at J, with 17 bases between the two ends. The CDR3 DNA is TGTGCCAGCAGTGAGCCCCGGGGGTCTAGGGATTCACCCCTCCACTTT. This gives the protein CASSEPRGSRDSPLHF.

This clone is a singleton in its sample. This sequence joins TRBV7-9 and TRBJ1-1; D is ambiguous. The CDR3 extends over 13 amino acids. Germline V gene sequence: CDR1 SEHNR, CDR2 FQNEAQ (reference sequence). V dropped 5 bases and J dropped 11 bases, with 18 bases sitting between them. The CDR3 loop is CASSQEATLAAFF. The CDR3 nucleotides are TGTGCCAGCAGCCAGGAGGCCACACTGGCCGCTTTCTTT. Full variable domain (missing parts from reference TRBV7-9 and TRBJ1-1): DTGVSQNPRHKITKRGQNVTFRCDPISEHNRLYWYRQTLGQGPEFLTYFQNEAQLEKSRLLSDRFSAERPKGSFSTLEIQRTEQGDSAMYLCASSQEATLAAFFGQGTRLTVV.

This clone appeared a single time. CDR3 nucleotide sequence: TGCAGCGCCTCGGGGGGGCCGGAAATTGGAGAGACCCAGTACTTC. Residues: CSASGGPEIGETQYF. The chain recombines TRBV29-1 with TRBJ2-5; 8 nucleotides agree with TRBD2. The CDR3 has 15 amino acids. Per germline, CDR1 SQVTM and CDR2 ANQGSEA. Trimming removed 7 bases from V and 4 bases from J; junction bases left unmatched: 14.

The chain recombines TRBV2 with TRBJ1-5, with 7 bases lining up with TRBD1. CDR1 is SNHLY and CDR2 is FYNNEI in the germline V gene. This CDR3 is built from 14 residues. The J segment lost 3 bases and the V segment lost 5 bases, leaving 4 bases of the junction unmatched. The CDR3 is CASSRGPFNQPQHF. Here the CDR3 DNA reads TGTGCCAGCAGTAGGGGGCCCTTCAATCAGCCCCAGCATTTT.

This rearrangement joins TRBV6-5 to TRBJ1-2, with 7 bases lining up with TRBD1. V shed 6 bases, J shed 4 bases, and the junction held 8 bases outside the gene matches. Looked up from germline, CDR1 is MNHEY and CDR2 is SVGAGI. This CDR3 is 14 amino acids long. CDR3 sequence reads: CASSDTGVGYGYTF. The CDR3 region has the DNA TGTGCCAGCAGCGATACAGGGGTGGGCTATGGCTACACCTTC.

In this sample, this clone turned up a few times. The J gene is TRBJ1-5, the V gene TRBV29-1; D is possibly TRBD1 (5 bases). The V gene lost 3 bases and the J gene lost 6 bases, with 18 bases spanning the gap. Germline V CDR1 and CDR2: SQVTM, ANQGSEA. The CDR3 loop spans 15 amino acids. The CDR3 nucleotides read TGCAGCGTTGATGGGGGGGGAAGGTTAGGTCAGCCCCAGCATTTT. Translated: CSVDGGGRLGQPQHF.

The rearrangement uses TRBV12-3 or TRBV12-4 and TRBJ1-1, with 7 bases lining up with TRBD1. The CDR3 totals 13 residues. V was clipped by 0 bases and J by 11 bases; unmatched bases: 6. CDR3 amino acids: CASSLAGGGRAFF. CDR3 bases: TGTGCCAGCAGTTTAGCAGGGGGCGGACGGGCTTTCTTT.

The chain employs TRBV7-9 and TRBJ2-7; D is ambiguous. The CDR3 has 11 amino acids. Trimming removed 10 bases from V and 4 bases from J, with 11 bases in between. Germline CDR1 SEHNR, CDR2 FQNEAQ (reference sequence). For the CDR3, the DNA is TGTGCCACCCGCCGTAGTTACGAGCAGTACTTC. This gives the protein CATRRSYEQYF. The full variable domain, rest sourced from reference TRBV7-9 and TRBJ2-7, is DTGVSQNPRHKITKRGQNVTFRCDPISEHNRLYWYRQTLGQGPEFLTYFQNEAQLEKSRLLSDRFSAERPKGSFSTLEIQRTEQGDSAMYLCATRRSYEQYFGPGTRLTVT.

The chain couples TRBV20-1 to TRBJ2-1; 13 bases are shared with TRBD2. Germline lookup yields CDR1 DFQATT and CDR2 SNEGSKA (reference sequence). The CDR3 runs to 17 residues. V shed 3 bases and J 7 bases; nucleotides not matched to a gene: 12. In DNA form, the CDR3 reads TGCAGTGCTAGTAGCGGACTAGCGGGGGCCCCACGTAATGAGCAGTTCTTC. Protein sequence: CSASSGLAGAPRNEQFF.